What follows is one T cell receptor (beta chain) and its context. Its specificity is unknown. The sample is drawn from a study of T cells expressing NK-cell markers. TCRdb reanalyzed the 5' RACE reads and collapses them to one entry per CDR3 protein, without DNA. Its clone listing holds some 440,000 distinct CDR3 sequences. Study-level points and caveats: For four donors, these clonotypes were likewise the leading ones in the CD3+CD56-NKG2C+ fraction.

Germline V gives CDR1 LGHDT, CDR2 YNNKEL (reference sequence). The CDR3 spans 12 residues. This TCR derives from a woman aged 45 to 65 in good health. Sequenced material: blood T cells: a sorted CD56 or NKG2C T cell subset, CD4+ or CD8+ T cells, or bulk PBMC T cells (not recorded which). The rearrangement joins TRBV3-1 to TRBJ2-7. CDR3 protein: CASRQGAYEQYF.